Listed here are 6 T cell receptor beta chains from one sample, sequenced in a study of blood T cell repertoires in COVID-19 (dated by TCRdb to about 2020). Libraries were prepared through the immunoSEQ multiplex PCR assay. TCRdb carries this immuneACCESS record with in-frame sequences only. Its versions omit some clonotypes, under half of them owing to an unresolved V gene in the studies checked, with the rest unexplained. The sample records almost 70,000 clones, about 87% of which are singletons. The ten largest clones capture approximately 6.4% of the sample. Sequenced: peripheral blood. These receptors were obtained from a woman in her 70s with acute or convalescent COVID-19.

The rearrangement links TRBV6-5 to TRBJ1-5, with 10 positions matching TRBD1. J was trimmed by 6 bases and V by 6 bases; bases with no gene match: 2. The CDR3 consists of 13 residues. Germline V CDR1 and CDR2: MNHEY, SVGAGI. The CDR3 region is CASSWDRGQPQHF. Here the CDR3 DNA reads TGTGCCAGCAGCTGGGACAGGGGTCAGCCCCAGCATTTT.

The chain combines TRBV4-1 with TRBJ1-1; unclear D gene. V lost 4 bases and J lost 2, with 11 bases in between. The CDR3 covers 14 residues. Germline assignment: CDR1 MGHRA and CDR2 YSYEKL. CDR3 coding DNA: TGCGCCAGCAGCCTATTTTCAGGCAACACTGAAGCTTTCTTT. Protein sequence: CASSLFSGNTEAFF.

The chain's CDR3 is CASSYGGALNTGELFF. The CDR3 coding sequence is TGTGCCAGCAGTTATGGGGGGGCGTTGAACACCGGGGAGCTGTTTTTT. The rearrangement joins TRBV6-5 to TRBJ2-2; D may be TRBD2 (7 bases). The CDR3 is made up of 16 amino acids. The V gene lost 3 bases and the J gene lost 1 base, with 12 bases spanning the gap. Germline CDR1 is MNHEY and CDR2 is SVGAGI.

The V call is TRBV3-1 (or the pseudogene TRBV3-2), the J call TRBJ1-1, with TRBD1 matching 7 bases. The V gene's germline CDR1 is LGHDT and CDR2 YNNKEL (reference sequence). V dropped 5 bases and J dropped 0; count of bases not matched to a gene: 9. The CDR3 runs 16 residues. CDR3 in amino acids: CASSDADRALNTEAFF. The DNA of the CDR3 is TGTGCCAGCAGCGATGCCGACAGGGCCCTGAACACTGAAGCTTTCTTT.

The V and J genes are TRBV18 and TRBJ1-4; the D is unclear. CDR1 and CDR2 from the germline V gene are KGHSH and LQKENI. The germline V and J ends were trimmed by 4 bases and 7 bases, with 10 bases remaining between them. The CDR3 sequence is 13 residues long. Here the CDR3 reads CASSRGPVEKLFF. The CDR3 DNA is TGTGCCAGCTCACGAGGGCCAGTTGAAAAACTGTTTTTT.

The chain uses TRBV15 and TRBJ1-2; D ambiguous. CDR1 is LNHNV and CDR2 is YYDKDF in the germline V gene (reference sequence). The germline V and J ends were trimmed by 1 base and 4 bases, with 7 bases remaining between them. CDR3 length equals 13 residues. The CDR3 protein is CATSRVISYGYTF. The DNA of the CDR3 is TGTGCCACCAGCAGAGTAATTAGCTATGGCTACACCTTC.